This T cell receptor beta chain was retrieved from a study of shared clonotypes between healthy human individuals. Overall study context: Per-donor plates numbered three CD4 naive, three CD4 memory, two CD8 naive and one CD8 memory. Broader study findings: Sorted-subset sequencing was shown by rarefaction to be incomplete despite large depth. Clonotype sharing across donors was expected to vary with sequencing depth.

Here immunoSEQ multiplex PCR was the method, and the copy in TCRdb shows in-frame clones only, minus some. The data hold about 1.1 million clones, with 70% to 80% observed a single time. From germline, CDR1 is MNHEY and CDR2 SMNVEV (reference sequence). CDR3 length: 15 amino acids. With V trimmed by 5 bases and J by 4 bases, 9 bases remained unmatched. Donation came from healthy HIV-negative adults that had no recent acute infections or vaccinations. Points on this clone: Antigen: not known.

This chain links TRBV27 with TRBJ1-2, with 8 positions matching TRBD1. The sample was memory CD4+ T cells from PBMCs. The subset: CD45RA-negative fraction. The TCR originated in a man between 18 and 35 years old in good health. Some clones in this sample may be carry-over from other donors' samples. The CDR3 spells CASSPRDRPLYGYTF. The CDR3 DNA sequence: TGTGCCAGCAGTCCCCGGGACAGGCCTCTCTATGGCTACACCTTC.